A single sample is the source of the 2 T cell receptor beta chains below, sequenced in a study of CD8 T cells in ankylosing spondylitis. TCRdb reprocessed the 5' RACE reads via MiXCR and lists one record per CDR3 protein. The profile covers a few hundred thousand distinct CDR3 sequences, with approximately 10% appearing a single time and 21% taken by the ten largest. The sequenced sample consisted of blood, either unsorted or a sorted T cell fraction (not recorded which). These receptors all come from a male donor with ankylosing spondylitis or in good health (not recorded which).

This clonotype has ten or more counts. The chain has TRBV28 and TRBJ2-7; D unresolved. The CDR3 has 14 amino acids. Germline CDR1 reads MDHEN; CDR2 reads SYDVKM. The V end was cut by 6 bases, the J end by 4 bases, with 16 bases between. CDR3 sequence (DNA): TGTGCCAGCAGCCCCGACGTGTCCCAGTACGAGCAGTACTTC. It yields the protein CASSPDVSQYEQYF.

V and J are TRBV12-3 or TRBV12-4 and TRBJ1-1, with no clear D. CDR3 length: 14 residues. Between the trimmed V and J ends, which lost 2 bases and 8 bases, there was a span of 15 bases. The chain's CDR3 is CASSLHREFTEAFF. CDR3 DNA sequence: TGTGCCAGCAGTTTACACAGAGAATTCACCGAAGCTTTCTTT.